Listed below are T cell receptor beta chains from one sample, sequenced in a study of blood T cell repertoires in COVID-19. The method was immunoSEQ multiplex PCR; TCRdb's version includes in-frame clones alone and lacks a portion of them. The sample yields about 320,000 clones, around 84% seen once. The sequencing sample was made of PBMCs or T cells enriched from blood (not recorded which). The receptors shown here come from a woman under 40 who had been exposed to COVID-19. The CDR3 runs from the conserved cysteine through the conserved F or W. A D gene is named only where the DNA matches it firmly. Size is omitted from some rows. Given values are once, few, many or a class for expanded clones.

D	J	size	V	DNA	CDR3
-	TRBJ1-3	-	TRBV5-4	TGTGCCAGCGGAACACGCGGGGGAGCCAACTCTGGAAACACCATATATTTT	CASGTRGGANSGNTIYF
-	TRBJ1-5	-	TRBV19	TGTGCCAGTAGGAGGGGGACGCCAGAACAGCCCCAGCATTTT	CASRRGTPEQPQHF
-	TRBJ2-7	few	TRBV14	TGTGCCAGCAGCCGTGGTCACGGTCCCTACGAGCAGTACTTC	CASSRGHGPYEQYF
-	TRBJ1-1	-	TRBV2	TGTGCCAGCAGTGTACGGGAAAGGGCTGAAGCTTTCTTT	CASSVRERAEAFF
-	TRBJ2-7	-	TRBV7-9	TGTGCCAGCAGCTTCGGCAGGGACTACGAGCAGTACTTC	CASSFGRDYEQYF
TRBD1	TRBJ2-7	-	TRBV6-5	TGTGCCAGCAGTCGCCTTACAGGGGTCGGCTACGAGCAGTACTTC	CASSRLTGVGYEQYF
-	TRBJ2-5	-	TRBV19	TGTGCCAGTAGTTCGAGCTCAGAGACCCAGTACTTC	CASSSSSETQYF
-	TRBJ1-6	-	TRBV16	TGTGCCAGCAGCCAACGCCCGACGGGGAATTCACCCCTCCACTTT	CASSQRPTGNSPLHF
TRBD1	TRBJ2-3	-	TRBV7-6	TGTGCCAGCAGCTTACGGCAGGGGGTGACAGATACGCAGTATTTT	CASSLRQGVTDTQYF
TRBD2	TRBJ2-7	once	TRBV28	TGTGCCAGCAGTTTTCCCCCGGGACTAGCGGGGGTTGCCTACGAGCAGTACTTC	CASSFPPGLAGVAYEQYF
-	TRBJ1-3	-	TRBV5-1	TGCGCCAGCAGCTTGTCCCCTCCGAACAGGGTAAACTCTGGAAACACCATATATTTT	CASSLSPPNRVNSGNTIYF
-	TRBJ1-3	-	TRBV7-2	TGTGCCAGCAGCTCGAGGGGGGGAAACACCATATATTTT	CASSSRGGNTIYF
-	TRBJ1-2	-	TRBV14	TGTGCCAGCAGCCCCCGGGCAGGGCTTTTGGATGGCTACACCTTC	CASSPRAGLLDGYTF
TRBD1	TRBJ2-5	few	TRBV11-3	TGTGCCAGCAGCTCGACAGGGGCCCTCCAAGAGACCCAGTACTTC	CASSSTGALQETQYF
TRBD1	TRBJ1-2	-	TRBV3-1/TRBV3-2	TGTGCCAGCAGCCAAGAGGGAGACAGGGGGCGACTGGGGCCCTATGGCTACACCTTC	CASSQEGDRGRLGPYGYTF
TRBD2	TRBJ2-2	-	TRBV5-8	TGTGCCAGCAGCAGGGGAGACATAGCGGGACTAAACGGGGAGCTGTTTTTT	CASSRGDIAGLNGELFF
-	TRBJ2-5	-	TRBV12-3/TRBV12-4	TGTGCCAGCAGGATGACAGAAGAGACCCAGTACTTC	CASRMTEETQYF
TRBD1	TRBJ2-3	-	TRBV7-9	TGTGCCAGCAGCTTACCACAGGGGAACACAGATACGCAGTATTTT	CASSLPQGNTDTQYF
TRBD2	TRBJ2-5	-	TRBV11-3	TGTGCCAGCAGCCCGTTTACGGGGGGGCCGGAGACCCAGTACTTC	CASSPFTGGPETQYF
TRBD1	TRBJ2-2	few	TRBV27	TGTGCCAGCAGTTTTTCCGGACAGGTTAACACCGGGGAGCTGTTTTTT	CASSFSGQVNTGELFF
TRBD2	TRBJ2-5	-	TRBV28	TGTGCCAGCAGTTCCCCGGGACTAGCGGGAGTCACGGAGACCCAGTACTTC	CASSSPGLAGVTETQYF
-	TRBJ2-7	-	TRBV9	TGTGCCAGCAGCGCTTCAGGGGGGCAGCAGTACTTC	CASSASGGQQYF
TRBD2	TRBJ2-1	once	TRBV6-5	TGTGCCAGCAGGCCGGGACTAGCCTCTTACAATGAGCAGTTCTTC	CASRPGLASYNEQFF
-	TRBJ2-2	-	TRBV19	TGTGCCAGTAGTATATGGGCGGGTGGGGAGCTGTTTTTT	CASSIWAGGELFF
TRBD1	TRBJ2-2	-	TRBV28	TGTGCCAGCAGACTACTGACAGGGGGCATTGGTACCGGGGAGCTGTTTTTT	CASRLLTGGIGTGELFF
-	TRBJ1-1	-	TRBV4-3	TGCGCCAGCAGCCAAGCCAGCGTAATGAACACTGAAGCTTTCTTT	CASSQASVMNTEAFF
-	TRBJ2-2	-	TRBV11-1	TGTGCCAGCAGCTTAGCGTCCCCAGTCAACACCGGGGAGCTGTTTTTT	CASSLASPVNTGELFF
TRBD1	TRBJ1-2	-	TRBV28	TGTGCCAGCGAGTCCCCAGGGGGCTCGGGTGGTGGCTACACCTTC	CASESPGGSGGGYTF
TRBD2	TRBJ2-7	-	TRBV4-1	TGCGCCAGCAGTCCTAGCGGGTTTAGATCCTACGAGCAGTACTTC	CASSPSGFRSYEQYF
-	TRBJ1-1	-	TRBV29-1	TGCAGCGTTGAAGCAGGGAACACTGAAGCTTTCTTT	CSVEAGNTEAFF
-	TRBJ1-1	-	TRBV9	TGTGCCAGCAGCGTAGAAACACCCATGAACACTGAAGCTTTCTTT	CASSVETPMNTEAFF
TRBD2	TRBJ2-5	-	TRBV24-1	TGTGCCACCAGGCAACTAGCGGACAGAGGGATAGAGACCCAGTACTTC	CATRQLADRGIETQYF
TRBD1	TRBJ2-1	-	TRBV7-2	TGTGCCAGCAGCCGTCCGGACAGGGCAAATGAGCAGTTCTTC	CASSRPDRANEQFF
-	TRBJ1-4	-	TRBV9	TGTGCCAGCAGCGCGACAGGCCCTCAGGGGACTAATGAAAAACTGTTTTTT	CASSATGPQGTNEKLFF
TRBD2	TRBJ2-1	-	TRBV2	TGTGCCAGCACTGAACTAGCGGGGGGTGGAAGTGAGCAGTTCTTC	CASTELAGGGSEQFF
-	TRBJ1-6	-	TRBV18	TGTGCCAGCTCACCAGACAGGAAATCGCCCCTCCACTTT	CASSPDRKSPLHF
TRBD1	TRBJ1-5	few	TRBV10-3	TGTGCCATCAGTGAGGACAGGGGACTTAATCAGCCCCAGCATTTT	CAISEDRGLNQPQHF
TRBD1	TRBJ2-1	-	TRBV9	TGTGCCAGCAGCGTATACTCCGGGACAGGGAACGAGCAGTTCTTC	CASSVYSGTGNEQFF
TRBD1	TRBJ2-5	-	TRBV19	TGTGCCAGTAGGATCCGACAGGGTGAGACCCAGTACTTC	CASRIRQGETQYF
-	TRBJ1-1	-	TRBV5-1	TGCGCCAGCAGCCCGAGAGGGTCGGGGGGATGGAACACTGAAGCTTTCTTT	CASSPRGSGGWNTEAFF
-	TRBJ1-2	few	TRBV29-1	TGCAGCGGCAGGTACAGGGAAGGAGATGGCTACACCTTC	CSGRYREGDGYTF
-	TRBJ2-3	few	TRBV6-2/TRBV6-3	TGTGCCAGCAGCCCAACAGGACCCCTCACAGATACGCAGTATTTT	CASSPTGPLTDTQYF
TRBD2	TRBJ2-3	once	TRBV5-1	TGCGCCAGCACGGAGCGGGAGACAGATACGCAGTATTTT	CASTERETDTQYF
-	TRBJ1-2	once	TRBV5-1	TGCGCCAGCAGCTCCATACAGGATTATGGCTACACCTTC	CASSSIQDYGYTF
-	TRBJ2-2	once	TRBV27	TGTGCCAGCTCAAGACTGGCGAACACCGGGGAGCTGTTTTTT	CASSRLANTGELFF
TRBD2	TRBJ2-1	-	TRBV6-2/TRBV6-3	TGTGCCAGCAGTTCCACGGGACTAGCGGTAGAGCAGTTCTTC	CASSSTGLAVEQFF
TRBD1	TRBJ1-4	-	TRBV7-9	TGTGCCAGCAGCCCGGGGACAGGGTTCCTGAATGAAAAACTGTTTTTT	CASSPGTGFLNEKLFF
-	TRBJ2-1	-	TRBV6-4	TGTGCCAGCAGTGACATCGGGTTCAATGAGCAGTTCTTC	CASSDIGFNEQFF
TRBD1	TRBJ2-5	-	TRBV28	TGTGCCAGCAGTCGGACAGGCATACAAGAGACCCAGTACTTC	CASSRTGIQETQYF
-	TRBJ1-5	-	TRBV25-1	TGTGCCAGCGGGGGGTGGCCTCGAAAAGCTTATAGCAATCAGCCCCAGCATTTT	CASGGWPRKAYSNQPQHF
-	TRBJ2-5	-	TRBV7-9	TGTGCCAGCACCCCGAGGCAGGACTCGCAAGAGACCCAGTACTTC	CASTPRQDSQETQYF
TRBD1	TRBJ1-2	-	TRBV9	TGTGCCAGCAGCCCAGGGGGTAGGGATCGCTATGGCTACACCTTC	CASSPGGRDRYGYTF
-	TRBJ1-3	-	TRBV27	TGTGCCAGCAGTTTATCAGGGAGAGGAAACACCATATATTTT	CASSLSGRGNTIYF
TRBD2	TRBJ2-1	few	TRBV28	TGTGCCAGCAGTTCGGAACCGGGACTAGCGGGAGTTTCTCACAATGAGCAGTTCTTC	CASSSEPGLAGVSHNEQFF
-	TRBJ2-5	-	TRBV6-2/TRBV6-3	TGTGCCAGCAGTTACGGTCAGCAAGAGACCCAGTACTTC	CASSYGQQETQYF
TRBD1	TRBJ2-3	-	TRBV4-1	TGCGCCAGCAGCCAGAACAGGGGCGGACAGGGGTACGGAGATACGCAGTATTTT	CASSQNRGGQGYGDTQYF
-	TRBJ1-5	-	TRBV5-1	TGCGCCAGCAGCTCGCGGGGCGGCCCCAATCAGCCCCAGCATTTT	CASSSRGGPNQPQHF